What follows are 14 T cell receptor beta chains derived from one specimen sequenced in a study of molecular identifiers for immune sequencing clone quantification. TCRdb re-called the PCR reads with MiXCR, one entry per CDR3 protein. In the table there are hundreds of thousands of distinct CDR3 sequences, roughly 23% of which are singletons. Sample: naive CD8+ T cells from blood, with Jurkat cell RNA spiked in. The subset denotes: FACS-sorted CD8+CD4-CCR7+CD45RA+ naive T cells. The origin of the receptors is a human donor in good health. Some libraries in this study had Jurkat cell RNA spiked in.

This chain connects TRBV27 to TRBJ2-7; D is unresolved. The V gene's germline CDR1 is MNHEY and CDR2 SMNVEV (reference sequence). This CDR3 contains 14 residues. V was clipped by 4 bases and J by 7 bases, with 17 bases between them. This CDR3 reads CASSYPPEPSEQYF. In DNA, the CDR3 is TGTGCCAGCAGTTACCCCCCGGAGCCATCGGAGCAGTACTTC.

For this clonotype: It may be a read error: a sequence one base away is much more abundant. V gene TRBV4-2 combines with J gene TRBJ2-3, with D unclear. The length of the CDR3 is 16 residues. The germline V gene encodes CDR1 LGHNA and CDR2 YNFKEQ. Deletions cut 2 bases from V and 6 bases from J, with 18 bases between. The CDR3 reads CASSQLLTLEFDTQYF. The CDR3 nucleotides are TGTGCCAGCAGCCAACTACTCACCCTCGAGTTTGATACGCAGTATTTT.

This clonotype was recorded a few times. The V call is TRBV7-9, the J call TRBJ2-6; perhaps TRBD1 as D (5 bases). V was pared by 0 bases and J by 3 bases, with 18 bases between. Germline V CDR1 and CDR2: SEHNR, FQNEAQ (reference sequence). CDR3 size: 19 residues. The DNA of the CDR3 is TGTGCCAGCAGCTTAGCCGAGTTCAATATCAGGGTTGGGGCCAACGTCCTGACTTTC. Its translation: CASSLAEFNIRVGANVLTF.

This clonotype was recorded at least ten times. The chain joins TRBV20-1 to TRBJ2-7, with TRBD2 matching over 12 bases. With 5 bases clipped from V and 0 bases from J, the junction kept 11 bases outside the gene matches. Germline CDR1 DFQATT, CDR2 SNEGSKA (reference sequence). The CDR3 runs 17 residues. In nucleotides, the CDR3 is TGCAGTGCTTTCGGGGGACTAGCGGGTCGTAGCTCCTACGAGCAGTACTTC. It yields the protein CSAFGGLAGRSSYEQYF.

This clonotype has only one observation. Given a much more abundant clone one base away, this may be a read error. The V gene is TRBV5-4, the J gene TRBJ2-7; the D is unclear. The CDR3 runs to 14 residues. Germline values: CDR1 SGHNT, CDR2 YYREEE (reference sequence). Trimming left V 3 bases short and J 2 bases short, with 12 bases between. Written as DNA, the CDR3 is TGTGCCAGCAGCTCCGACGCCCAAGCCTACGAGCAGTACTTC. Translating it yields CASSSDAQAYEQYF.

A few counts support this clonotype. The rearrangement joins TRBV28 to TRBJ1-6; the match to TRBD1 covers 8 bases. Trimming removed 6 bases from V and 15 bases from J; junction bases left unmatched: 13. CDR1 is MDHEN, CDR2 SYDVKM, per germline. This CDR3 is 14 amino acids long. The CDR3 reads CASRPGQEVSYLHF. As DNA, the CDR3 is TGTGCCAGCAGGCCGGGACAGGAAGTTTCGTACCTCCACTTT.

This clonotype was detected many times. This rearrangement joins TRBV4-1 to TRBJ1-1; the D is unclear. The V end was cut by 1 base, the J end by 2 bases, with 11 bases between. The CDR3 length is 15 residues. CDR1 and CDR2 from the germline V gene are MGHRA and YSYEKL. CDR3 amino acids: CASSQALGRNTEAFF. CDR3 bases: TGCGCCAGCAGCCAAGCGTTAGGGAGAAACACTGAAGCTTTCTTT.

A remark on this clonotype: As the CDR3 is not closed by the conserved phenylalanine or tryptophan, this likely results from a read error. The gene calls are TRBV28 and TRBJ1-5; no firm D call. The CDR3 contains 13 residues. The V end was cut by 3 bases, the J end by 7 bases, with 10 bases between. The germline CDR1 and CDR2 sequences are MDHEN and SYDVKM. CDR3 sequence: CASSFRGGQPQHL. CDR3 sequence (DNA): TGTGCCAGCAGTTTTCGGGGAGGCCAGCCCCAGCATCTT.

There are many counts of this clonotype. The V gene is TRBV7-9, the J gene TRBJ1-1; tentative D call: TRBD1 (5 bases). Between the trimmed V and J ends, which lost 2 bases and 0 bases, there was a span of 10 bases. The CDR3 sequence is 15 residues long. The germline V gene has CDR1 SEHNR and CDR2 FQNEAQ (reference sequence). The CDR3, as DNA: TGTGCCAGCAGCTTATTAGGGGTTTTGAACACTGAAGCTTTCTTT. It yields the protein CASSLLGVLNTEAFF.

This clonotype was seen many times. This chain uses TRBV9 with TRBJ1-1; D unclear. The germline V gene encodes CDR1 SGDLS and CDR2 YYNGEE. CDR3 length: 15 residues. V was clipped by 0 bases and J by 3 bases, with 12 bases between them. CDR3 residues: CASSVEMGLDTEAFF. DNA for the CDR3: TGTGCCAGCAGCGTAGAAATGGGCCTGGACACTGAAGCTTTCTTT.

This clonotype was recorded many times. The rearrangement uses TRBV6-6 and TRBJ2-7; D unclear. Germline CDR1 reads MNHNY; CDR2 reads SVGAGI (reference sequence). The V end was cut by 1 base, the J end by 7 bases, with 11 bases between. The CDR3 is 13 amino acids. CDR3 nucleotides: TGTGCCAGCAGTTACTTATTCGGGTCTGAGCAGTACTTC. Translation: CASSYLFGSEQYF.

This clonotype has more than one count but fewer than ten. Here the CDR3 reads CASSLGDSYGYTF. In DNA, the CDR3 is TGTGCCAGCAGCTTAGGGGACAGCTATGGCTACACCTTC. The rearrangement links TRBV7-9 to TRBJ1-2, with 7 bases that match TRBD1. Germline CDR1 SEHNR, CDR2 FQNEAQ (reference sequence). The CDR3 runs to 13 residues. V shed 1 base, J shed 4 bases, and the junction held 0 bases outside the gene matches.

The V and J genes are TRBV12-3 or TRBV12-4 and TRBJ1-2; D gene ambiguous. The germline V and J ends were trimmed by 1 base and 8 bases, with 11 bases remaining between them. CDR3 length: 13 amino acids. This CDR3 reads CASSLVFAEGYTF. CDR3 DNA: TGTGCCAGCAGTTTAGTTTTTGCTGAAGGCTACACCTTC.

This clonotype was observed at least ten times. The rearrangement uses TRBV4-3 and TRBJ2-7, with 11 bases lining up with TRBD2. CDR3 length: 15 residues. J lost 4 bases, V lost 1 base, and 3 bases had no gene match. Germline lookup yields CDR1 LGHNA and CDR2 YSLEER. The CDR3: CASSQGLAGLYEQYF. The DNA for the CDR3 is TGCGCCAGCAGCCAAGGACTAGCGGGGCTGTACGAGCAGTACTTC.